The 25 T cell receptor beta chains listed next were all sequenced from one sample in a study of cytomegalovirus exposure and HLA in healthy donors (dated by TCRdb to 2016 to 2017). Libraries were made using the immunoSEQ multiplex PCR assay. Not all clones reach the TCRdb copy of this immuneACCESS table, which keeps in-frame sequences only. Checked studies attribute under half of the gap to unresolved V genes and leave the rest unexplained. For this sample the table gives some 250,000 clones, of which nearly 90% were detected only once. 0.35% to 0.4% of the sample is in the top ten clones. The specimen was PBMCs. Receptors originate from a woman aged 18-29 years in good health and CMV-seronegative.

V gene TRBV13 combines with J gene TRBJ2-2, with 9 bases matching TRBD1. This CDR3 has 16 residues. The germline CDR1 and CDR2 sequences are PRHDT and FYEKMQ (reference sequence). V shed 5 bases and J 6 bases; nucleotides not matched to a gene: 10. This CDR3 is CASSGRTGATAGELFF. CDR3 in DNA: TGTGCCAGCAGCGGGAGGACAGGGGCGACCGCCGGGGAGCTGTTTTTT.

DNA of the CDR3: TGTGCCAGTAGTATGGTTCAGGGCTATGGCTACACCTTC. Its protein is CASSMVQGYGYTF. The rearrangement uses TRBV19 and TRBJ1-2; D may be TRBD1 (5 bases). Germline CDR1 is LNHDA and CDR2 is SQIVND (reference sequence). Between the trimmed V and J ends, which lost 3 bases and 4 bases, there was a span of 9 bases. The CDR3 is made up of 13 amino acids.

J is TRBJ2-2 and V is TRBV11-2; 9 bases are a match to TRBD2. Germline V gene data show CDR1 as SGHAT and CDR2 as FQNNGV. The junction had 16 bases not matched to a gene; V was cut back by 0 bases and J by 8 bases. This CDR3 is 19 amino acids long. Here the CDR3 DNA reads TGTGCCAGCAGCTTAGAATTTGGGTGGCTAGCGGGGAGCAGAGGGGAGCTGTTTTTT. This translates into CASSLEFGWLAGSRGELFF.

The chain joins TRBV4-1 to TRBJ1-5; no reliable D call. The V gene's germline CDR1 is MGHRA and CDR2 YSYEKL. The CDR3 loop spans 15 amino acids. Trimming removed 4 bases at V and 6 bases at J, with 16 bases between. The CDR3 nucleotides read TGCGCCAGCAGCCCTCTGGAAGGTCGGGGTCAGCCCCAGCATTTT. Translation: CASSPLEGRGQPQHF.

The rearrangement links TRBV27 to TRBJ2-3; 8 nucleotides align to TRBD1. Germline V gene data show CDR1 as MNHEY and CDR2 as SMNVEV (reference sequence). J was trimmed by 2 bases and V by 5 bases; bases with no gene match: 9. The CDR3 is 16 residues long. CDR3 sequence reads: CASSIEGTGFTDTQYF. DNA of the CDR3: TGTGCCAGCAGTATCGAGGGGACAGGATTCACAGATACGCAGTATTTT.

The chain couples TRBV6-1 to TRBJ2-7; TRBD1 might be the D (5 bases). Germline CDR1 reads MNHNS; CDR2 reads SASEGT. Trimming took off 7 bases at V and 3 bases at J, with 10 bases between the two ends. This CDR3 comprises 12 residues. CDR3 bases: TGTGCCAGCAAAGTCAGGGTCTACGAGCAGTACTTC. Translated: CASKVRVYEQYF.

J is TRBJ2-2 and V is TRBV2; D may be TRBD2 (7 bases). Trimming shortened V by 4 bases and J by 0 bases, and 9 bases separated the two germline ends. The CDR3 is made up of 15 amino acids. Germline V lookup: CDR1 SNHLY, CDR2 FYNNEI. The CDR3 spells CASSGEGANTGELFF. CDR3 nucleotides: TGTGCCAGCAGTGGGGAGGGGGCGAACACCGGGGAGCTGTTTTTT.

Notes on this clone: Its ends do not fully match the called genes, so a read error is possible. V is TRBV27 and J is TRBJ1-6, with 7 positions matching TRBD1. This CDR3 comprises 15 residues. CDR1 is MNHEY and CDR2 is SMNVEV in the germline V gene (reference sequence). The CDR3, as DNA: TGTGCCAGCAGTCTATCGACAGGGTATAATTCACCCCTCCACTTT. This translates into CASSLSTGYNSPLHF.

This clone was picked up a small number of times. This sample also contains other DNA sequences that code for the same CDR3. The CDR3 DNA reads TGTGCCAGCAGTTACGGAGGTGGCTACACCTTC. This sequence encodes CASSYGGGYTF. This chain connects TRBV6-5 to TRBJ1-2; D is uncertain. V gave up 2 bases and J gave up 7 bases, with 5 bases separating them. Germline V CDR1 and CDR2: MNHEY, SVGAGI. The CDR3 is 11 amino acids.

This clone appeared a few times. V usage is TRBV7-2 and J usage is TRBJ1-2; TRBD1 is a possible D gene (5 bases). Trimming pared 5 bases from V and 4 bases from J, leaving 14 bases between. Germline V CDR1 and CDR2: SGHTA, FQGNSA. This CDR3 contains 14 residues. The CDR3 DNA reads as TGTGCCAGCAGCCCCACGGGGGAGGGCTATGGCTACACCTTC. Translated, it gives CASSPTGEGYGYTF.

This clone was observed a handful of times. This chain uses TRBV6-5 with TRBJ2-7; 7 bases are shared with TRBD1. Germline loops: CDR1 MNHEY, CDR2 SVGAGI. The V segment lost 5 bases and the J segment 6 bases; nucleotides outside the gene matches: 10. CDR3 length equals 14 residues. The CDR3 region is CASSRQGTVGEQYF. The CDR3 DNA sequence: TGTGCCAGCAGTAGACAGGGTACGGTTGGCGAGCAGTACTTC.

The chain combines TRBV11-1 with TRBJ2-5, with 8 positions matching TRBD1. With V trimmed by 1 base and J by 5 bases, 6 bases remained unmatched. This CDR3 contains 15 residues. The germline gives CDR1 SGHAT, CDR2 FQDESV (reference sequence). The CDR3 here is CASSLVAGGEETQYF. The CDR3 DNA sequence: TGTGCCAGCAGCTTAGTGGCAGGGGGCGAGGAGACCCAGTACTTC.

This clone was seen once. CDR3 sequence reads: CASSLEKWTLAGGLNEQFF. The CDR3 DNA follows: TGTGCCAGCAGCTTAGAAAAGTGGACCTTAGCGGGGGGGCTCAATGAGCAGTTCTTC. The rearrangement joins TRBV13 to TRBJ2-1; TRBD2 matches 11 bases. This CDR3 spans 19 amino acids. The J segment lost 6 bases and the V segment lost 1 base, leaving 14 bases of the junction unmatched. The germline gives CDR1 PRHDT, CDR2 FYEKMQ (reference sequence). Using reference TRBV13 and TRBJ2-1 for the parts outside the CDR3, the full variable domain is AAGVIQSPRHLIKEKRETATLKCYPIPRHDTVYWYQQGPGQDPQFLISFYEKMQSDKGSIPDRFSAQQFSDYHSELNMSSLELGDSALYFCASSLEKWTLAGGLNEQFFGPGTRLTVL.

The CDR3 coding sequence is TGTGCCATCAGTGAAGAGGGGGCCAACTATGGCTACACCTTC. Protein sequence: CAISEEGANYGYTF. The chain is built from TRBV10-3 and TRBJ1-2; 7 bases agree with TRBD1. The germline V gene has CDR1 ENHRY and CDR2 SYGVKD. The CDR3 is made up of 14 amino acids. V shed 3 bases and J 2 bases; nucleotides not matched to a gene: 3.

The chain recombines TRBV11-2 with TRBJ1-1; 7 bases match TRBD1. CDR1 and CDR2 from the germline V gene are SGHAT and FQNNGV. CDR3 length: 16 amino acids. The J segment lost 9 bases and the V segment lost 5 bases, leaving 18 bases of the junction unmatched. The CDR3 region has the DNA TGTGCCAGCAGCCCAAAACAGGGGTTAAGGCTTACTCAAGCTTTCTTT. Its translation: CASSPKQGLRLTQAFF. Full variable domain (outside the CDR3, taken from reference TRBV11-2 and TRBJ1-1): EAGVAQSPRYKIIEKRQSVAFWCNPISGHATLYWYQQILGQGPKLLIQFQNNGVVDDSQLPKDRFSAERLKGVDSTLKIQPAKLEDSAVYLCASSPKQGLRLTQAFFGQGTRLTVV.

The chain couples TRBV4-1 to TRBJ2-7, with TRBD1 as a possible D gene (6 bases). The CDR3 contains 14 residues. Looked up from germline, CDR1 is MGHRA and CDR2 is YSYEKL. V was cut by 3 bases and J by 0 bases, with 9 bases left in between. CDR3 protein: CASSHPGDSYEQYF. The CDR3 DNA reads as TGCGCCAGCAGCCACCCAGGGGACTCCTACGAGCAGTACTTC.

The chain carries TRBV25-1 and TRBJ2-5; TRBD2 matches 12 bases. Per germline, CDR1 MGHDK and CDR2 SYGVNS. The CDR3 contains 17 residues. V shed 3 bases and J 4 bases; nucleotides not matched to a gene: 9. The CDR3 DNA follows: TGTGCCAGCAGTGAGGCTAGCGGGGGGGATACTGGAGAGACCCAGTACTTC. Residues: CASSEASGGDTGETQYF.

This chain joins TRBV2 and TRBJ2-1, with 9 positions matching TRBD2. The CDR3 contains 13 residues. Germline V gene data show CDR1 as SNHLY and CDR2 as FYNNEI. V lost 10 bases, J lost 5 bases, and 6 bases stayed unmatched. Here the CDR3 DNA reads TGTGCCACTGGACTAGCGAGAAACAATGAGCAGTTCTTC. It codes for CATGLARNNEQFF.

V is TRBV18 and J is TRBJ2-2; TRBD2 is a possible D gene (6 bases). The V gene's germline CDR1 is KGHSH and CDR2 LQKENI. Trimming pared 2 bases from V and 1 base from J, leaving 8 bases between. The CDR3 is 15 amino acids. The CDR3 DNA sequence: TGTGCCAGCTCACCAAACGGGGGGAACACCGGGGAGCTGTTTTTT. Translating it yields CASSPNGGNTGELFF.

V is TRBV28 and J is TRBJ1-4, with 9 positions matching TRBD1. J was trimmed by 6 bases and V by 4 bases; bases with no gene match: 3. Germline V gene lookup returns CDR1 MDHEN and CDR2 SYDVKM. The CDR3 runs 14 residues. CDR3 in amino acids: CASSSGQGHEKLFF. CDR3 in DNA: TGTGCCAGCAGTTCCGGACAGGGGCATGAAAAACTGTTTTTT. Variable domain in full (rest from reference TRBV28 and TRBJ1-4): DVKVTQSSRYLVKRTGEKVFLECVQDMDHENMFWYRQDPGLGLRLIYFSYDVKMKEKGDIPEGYSVSREKKERFSLILESASTNQTSMYLCASSSGQGHEKLFFGSGTQLSVL.

This chain uses TRBV5-4 with TRBJ2-7; 8 nucleotides align to TRBD1. The CDR3 spans 15 residues. The J segment lost 5 bases and the V segment lost 2 bases, leaving 9 bases of the junction unmatched. Germline V CDR1 and CDR2: SGHNT, YYREEE (reference sequence). CDR3 region: CASSFQGAIVNEQYF. CDR3 DNA sequence: TGTGCCAGCAGCTTTCAGGGGGCGATAGTAAACGAGCAGTACTTC.

This chain connects TRBV9 to TRBJ2-3, with 8 nucleotides matching TRBD2. This CDR3 region has 16 residues. Per germline, CDR1 SGDLS and CDR2 YYNGEE. V trimming: 4 bases; J trimming: 5 bases; junction bases outside the gene matches: 12. For the CDR3, the DNA is TGTGCCAGCAGCCCACCGACGTCGGGGGGGTTAGATACGCAGTATTTT. It translates to CASSPPTSGGLDTQYF.

As regards this clone: The sample carries other DNA sequences with the same CDR3. The gene calls are TRBV5-1 and TRBJ2-2; 8 bases map to TRBD1. The CDR3 totals 16 residues. The junction had 2 bases not matched to a gene; V was cut back by 0 bases and J by 1 base. The V gene's germline CDR1 is SGHRS and CDR2 YFSETQ. In DNA, the CDR3 is TGCGCCAGCAGCTTGGCGGGGACAGGGAACACCGGGGAGCTGTTTTTT. Translated, it gives CASSLAGTGNTGELFF. Full variable domain (remainder filled in from reference TRBV5-1 and TRBJ2-2): KAGVTQTPRYLIKTRGQQVTLSCSPISGHRSVSWYQQTPGQGLQFLFEYFSETQRNKGNFPGRFSGRQFSNSRSEMNVSTLELGDSALYLCASSLAGTGNTGELFFGEGSRLTVL.

This chain uses TRBV5-1 with TRBJ1-4, with 7 bases aligning to TRBD1. Trimming took 0 bases from V and 8 from J; bases not matched to a gene: 7. There are 15 residues in the CDR3. The germline gives CDR1 SGHRS, CDR2 YFSETQ. The CDR3, as DNA: TGCGCCAGCAGCTTGGGGCAGGGGGAGGAGGAAAAACTGTTTTTT. Translating gives CASSLGQGEEEKLFF. The full variable domain, completed using reference TRBV5-1 and TRBJ1-4, is KAGVTQTPRYLIKTRGQQVTLSCSPISGHRSVSWYQQTPGQGLQFLFEYFSETQRNKGNFPGRFSGRQFSNSRSEMNVSTLELGDSALYLCASSLGQGEEEKLFFGSGTQLSVL.

In nucleotides, the CDR3 is TGCGCCAGCAGCCAAGAGTGGGGAACAGGGGGCACCGGGGAGCTGTTTTTT. As protein: CASSQEWGTGGTGELFF. The chain combines TRBV4-3 with TRBJ2-2, with 8 bases aligning to TRBD1. Germline V gene lookup returns CDR1 LGHNA and CDR2 YSLEER. The V and J ends lost 0 bases and 4 bases, in that order; junction bases with no gene match: 7. CDR3 size: 17 residues.